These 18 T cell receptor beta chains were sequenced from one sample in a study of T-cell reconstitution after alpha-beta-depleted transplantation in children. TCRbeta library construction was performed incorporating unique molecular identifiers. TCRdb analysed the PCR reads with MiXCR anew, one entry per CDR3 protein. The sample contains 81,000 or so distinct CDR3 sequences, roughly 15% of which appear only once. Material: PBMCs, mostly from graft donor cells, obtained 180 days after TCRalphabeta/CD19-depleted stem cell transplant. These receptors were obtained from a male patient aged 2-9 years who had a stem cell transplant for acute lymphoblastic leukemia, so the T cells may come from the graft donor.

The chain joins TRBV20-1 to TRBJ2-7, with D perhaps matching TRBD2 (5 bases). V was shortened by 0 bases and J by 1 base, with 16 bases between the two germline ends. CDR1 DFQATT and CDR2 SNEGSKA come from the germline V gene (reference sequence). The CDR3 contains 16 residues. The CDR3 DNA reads TGCAGTGCTAGAGATCAACGGCGGGCCCCGTCCTACGAGCAGTACTTC. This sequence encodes CSARDQRRAPSYEQYF.

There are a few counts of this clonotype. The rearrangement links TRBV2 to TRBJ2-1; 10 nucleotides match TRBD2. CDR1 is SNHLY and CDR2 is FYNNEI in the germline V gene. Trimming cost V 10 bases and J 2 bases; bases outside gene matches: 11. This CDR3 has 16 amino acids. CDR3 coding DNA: TGTGCCATAACTAGCCCCGGGACTAGCGCCTACAATGAGCAGTTCTTC. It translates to CAITSPGTSAYNEQFF.

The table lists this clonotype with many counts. The CDR3 here is CSAAGLPTDTQYF. CDR3 nucleotide sequence: TGCAGTGCAGCGGGACTTCCCACAGATACGCAGTATTTT. The V gene is TRBV20-1, the J gene TRBJ2-3; 7 nucleotides match TRBD2. This CDR3 contains 13 residues. CDR1 is DFQATT, CDR2 SNEGSKA, per germline (reference sequence). The V segment lost 6 bases and the J segment 2 bases; nucleotides outside the gene matches: 5.

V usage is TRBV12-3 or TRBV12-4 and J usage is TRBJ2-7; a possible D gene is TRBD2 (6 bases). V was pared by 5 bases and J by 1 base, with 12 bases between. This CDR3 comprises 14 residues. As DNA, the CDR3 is TGTGCCAGCAGTATAGGGACTGAGTCCTACGAGCAGTACTTC. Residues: CASSIGTESYEQYF.

CDR3 loop: CASSSGQGEWEGEKLFF. DNA of the CDR3: TGTGCCAGCAGCTCGGGACAGGGGGAATGGGAAGGTGAAAAACTGTTTTTT. The rearrangement links TRBV5-6 to TRBJ1-4; TRBD1 matches at 11 bases. The CDR3 loop spans 17 amino acids. The V gene end was trimmed by 3 bases and the J gene end by 7 bases; junction bases not matched to a gene: 11. Germline V gene data show CDR1 as SGHDT and CDR2 as YYEEEE.

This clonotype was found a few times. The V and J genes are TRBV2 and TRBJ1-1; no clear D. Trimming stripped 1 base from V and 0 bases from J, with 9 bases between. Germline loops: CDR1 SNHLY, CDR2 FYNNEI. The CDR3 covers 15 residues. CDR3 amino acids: CASSEGVLMNTEAFF. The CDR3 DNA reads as TGTGCCAGCAGTGAAGGGGTACTCATGAACACTGAAGCTTTCTTT.

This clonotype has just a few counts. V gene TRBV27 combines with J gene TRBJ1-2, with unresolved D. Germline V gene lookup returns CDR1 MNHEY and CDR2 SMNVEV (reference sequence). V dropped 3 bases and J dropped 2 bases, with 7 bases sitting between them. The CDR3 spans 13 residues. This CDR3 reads CASSLAGNYGYTF. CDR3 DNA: TGTGCCAGCAGTTTGGCGGGCAACTATGGCTACACCTTC.

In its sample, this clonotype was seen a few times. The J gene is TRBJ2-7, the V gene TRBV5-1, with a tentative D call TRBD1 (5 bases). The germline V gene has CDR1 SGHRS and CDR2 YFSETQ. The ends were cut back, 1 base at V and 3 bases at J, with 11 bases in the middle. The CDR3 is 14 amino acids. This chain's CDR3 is CASSLSGQNYEQYF. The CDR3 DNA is TGCGCCAGCAGCTTGTCAGGACAAAACTACGAGCAGTACTTC.

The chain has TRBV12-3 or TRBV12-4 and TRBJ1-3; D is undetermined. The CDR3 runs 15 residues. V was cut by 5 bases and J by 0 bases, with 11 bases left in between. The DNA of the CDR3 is TGTGCCAGCAGTCTACCCGGATACTCTGGAAACACCATATATTTT. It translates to CASSLPGYSGNTIYF.

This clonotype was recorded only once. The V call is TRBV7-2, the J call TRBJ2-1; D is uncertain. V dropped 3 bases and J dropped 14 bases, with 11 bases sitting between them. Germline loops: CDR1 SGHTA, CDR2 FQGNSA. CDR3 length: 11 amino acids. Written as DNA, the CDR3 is TGTGCCAGCAGCTTGACGCGAACCGAGTTCTTC. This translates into CASSLTRTEFF.

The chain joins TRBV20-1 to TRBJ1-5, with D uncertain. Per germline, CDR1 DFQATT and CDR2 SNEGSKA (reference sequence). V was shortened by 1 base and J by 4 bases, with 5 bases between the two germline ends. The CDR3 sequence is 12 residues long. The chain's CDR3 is CSARVPNQPQHF. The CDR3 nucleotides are TGCAGTGCTAGAGTTCCGAATCAGCCCCAGCATTTT.

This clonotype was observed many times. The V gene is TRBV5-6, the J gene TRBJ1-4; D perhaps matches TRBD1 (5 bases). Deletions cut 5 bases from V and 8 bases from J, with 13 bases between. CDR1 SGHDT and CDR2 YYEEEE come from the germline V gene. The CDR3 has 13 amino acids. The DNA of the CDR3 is TGTGCCAGCAGTTCCAGACAGCGAGAAAAACTGTTTTTT. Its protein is CASSSRQREKLFF.

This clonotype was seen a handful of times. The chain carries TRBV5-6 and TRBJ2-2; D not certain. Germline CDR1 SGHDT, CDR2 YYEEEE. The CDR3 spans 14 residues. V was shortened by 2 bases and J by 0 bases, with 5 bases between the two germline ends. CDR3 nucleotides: TGTGCCAGCAGCTTCTCTTCGAACACCGGGGAGCTGTTTTTT. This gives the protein CASSFSSNTGELFF.

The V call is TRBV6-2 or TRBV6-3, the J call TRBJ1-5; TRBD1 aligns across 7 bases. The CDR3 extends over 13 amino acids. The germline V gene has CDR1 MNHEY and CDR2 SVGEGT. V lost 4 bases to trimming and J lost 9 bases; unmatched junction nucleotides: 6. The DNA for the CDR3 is TGTGCCAGCAGTTGGACAGGTCCGCGGCCCCAGCATTTT. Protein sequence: CASSWTGPRPQHF.

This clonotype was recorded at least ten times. DNA for the CDR3: TGCAGCGCCCCCAACCGGGACTATGGTATGCGGAATGAGCAGTTCTTC. Translated: CSAPNRDYGMRNEQFF. The chain links TRBV29-1 to TRBJ2-1, with TRBD2 identical over 7 bases. The germline V gene has CDR1 SQVTM and CDR2 ANQGSEA. The V and J ends lost 7 bases and 7 bases, in that order; junction bases with no gene match: 19. The CDR3 has 16 residues.

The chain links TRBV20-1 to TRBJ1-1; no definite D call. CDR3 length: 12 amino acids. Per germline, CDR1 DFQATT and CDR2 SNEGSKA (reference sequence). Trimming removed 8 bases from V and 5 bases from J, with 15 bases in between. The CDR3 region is CSPHGEDTEAFF. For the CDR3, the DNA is TGCAGTCCCCACGGGGAAGATACTGAAGCTTTCTTT.

The CDR3 coding sequence is TGTGCCAGCAATATCGGTTCAGGGGTCCCAGAGACCCAGTACTTC. This codes for CASNIGSGVPETQYF. The chain links TRBV6-1 to TRBJ2-5; D may be TRBD1 (6 bases). The CDR3 length is 15 residues. The germline V gene encodes CDR1 MNHNS and CDR2 SASEGT. V lost 7 bases and J lost 4, with 19 bases in between.

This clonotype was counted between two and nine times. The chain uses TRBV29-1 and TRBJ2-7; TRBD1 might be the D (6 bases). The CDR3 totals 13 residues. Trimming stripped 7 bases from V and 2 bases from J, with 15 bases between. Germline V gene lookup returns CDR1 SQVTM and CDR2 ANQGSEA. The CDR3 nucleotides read TGCAGCGCTGTGACAGGACTTGCCTACGAGCAGTACTTC. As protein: CSAVTGLAYEQYF.